Listed below are T cell receptor beta chains from one sample, sequenced in a study of CXCR3-negative and CXCR3-positive naive CD8 T cells. TCRdb reanalyzed the 5' RACE reads and collapses them to one entry per CDR3 protein, without DNA. The listing contains tens of thousands of distinct CDR3 sequences. Sample: naive CXCR3- CD8+ T cells from blood. These receptors originate from a human donor in good health. Some clones in this sample may be carry-over from other donors' samples. Both conserved end residues are part of each CDR3.

V	J	CDR3
TRBV28	TRBJ2-3	CASSNRAVVPDTQYF
TRBV30	TRBJ1-1	CAWGGVLNTEAFF
TRBV28	TRBJ1-4	CASSLNRNEKLFF
TRBV29-1	TRBJ2-3	CSVGASTATSTDTQYF
TRBV7-8	TRBJ2-1	CASSPGGTEVDGFF
TRBV28	TRBJ2-3	CASSTRGGLALNTQYF
TRBV5-1	TRBJ2-1	CASSADGEQFF
TRBV28	TRBJ1-5	CASSLVVRNQPQHF
TRBV7-3	TRBJ2-2	CASSPQGTGELFF
TRBV27	TRBJ2-7	CASSLSHRHPYEQYF
TRBV7-2	TRBJ2-5	CASSRPPGRVYQETQYF
TRBV29-1	TRBJ2-1	CSVEDQYNEQFF
TRBV29-1	TRBJ2-3	CSVEGVAGGLADTQYF